This passage covers 17 T cell receptor beta chains from one sample sequenced in a study of blood T cell repertoires in COVID-19. Sequenced by immunoSEQ multiplex PCR; TCRdb stores in-frame clones only, minus some. Among nearly 350,000 clones, roughly 87% were seen once, and the ten largest hold roughly 1%. Source material: PBMCs or T cells enriched from blood (not recorded which). These receptors were obtained from a woman under 40 who had recovered from COVID-19.

On this clone: At the DNA level, this CDR3 is encoded by other sequences in the same sample as well. The chain is built from TRBV7-8 and TRBJ1-5; D is unclear. Deletions cut 4 bases from V and 0 bases from J, with 4 bases between. This CDR3 comprises 13 residues. CDR1 is SGHVS and CDR2 is FQNEAQ in the germline V gene. This CDR3 is CASSSDSNQPQHF. The DNA for the CDR3 is TGTGCCAGCAGCTCAGATAGCAATCAGCCCCAGCATTTT.

The chain combines TRBV28 with TRBJ1-2; a possible D gene is TRBD1 (6 bases). The CDR3 totals 15 residues. V lost 4 bases to trimming and J lost 5 bases, with 17 bases between them. CDR1 is MDHEN, CDR2 SYDVKM, per germline. The CDR3 loop reads CASSSLGGANYGYTF. The CDR3 region has the DNA TGTGCCAGCAGTTCTTTGGGGGGGGCGAATTATGGCTACACCTTC.

V usage is TRBV30 and J usage is TRBJ1-5; D remains unclear. CDR1 and CDR2 (germline): GTSNPN, SVGIG (reference sequence). Between the trimmed V and J ends, which lost 0 bases and 2 bases, there was a span of 11 bases. This CDR3 contains 15 residues. The CDR3 region is CAWSVLGRGNQPQHF. The CDR3 DNA reads as TGTGCCTGGAGTGTACTAGGAAGGGGCAATCAGCCCCAGCATTTT.

This clone was found a few times. V and J are TRBV30 and TRBJ1-2; possible D gene TRBD1, 6 bases. CDR1 and CDR2 from the germline V gene are GTSNPN and SVGIG (reference sequence). V gave up 6 bases and J gave up 0 bases, with 11 bases separating them. There are 13 residues in the CDR3. In DNA form, the CDR3 reads TGTGCCTGTCCAGGGGCGGCTAACTATGGCTACACCTTC. The encoded protein is CACPGAANYGYTF.

The chain uses TRBV4-1 and TRBJ1-2; 7 nucleotides agree with TRBD1. This CDR3 has 15 residues. Looked up from germline, CDR1 is MGHRA and CDR2 is YSYEKL. V lost 1 base, J lost 2 bases, and 4 bases stayed unmatched. CDR3 region: CASSQVTDRNYGYTF. As DNA, the CDR3 is TGCGCCAGCAGCCAAGTTACGGACAGGAACTATGGCTACACCTTC.

This clone was found a few times. This rearrangement joins TRBV2 to TRBJ1-5, with 10 bases matching TRBD1. This CDR3 is built from 16 residues. With V trimmed by 1 base and J by 3 bases, 3 bases remained unmatched. Germline V gene data show CDR1 as SNHLY and CDR2 as FYNNEI. CDR3 sequence (DNA): TGTGCCAGCAGTGAAGGGACAGGGGGAAACAATCAGCCCCAGCATTTT. It encodes CASSEGTGGNNQPQHF.

J is TRBJ2-4 and V is TRBV13; TRBD2 matches 9 bases. V trimming: 4 bases; J trimming: 1 base; junction bases outside the gene matches: 5. The CDR3 length is 16 residues. Germline V CDR1 and CDR2: PRHDT, FYEKMQ (reference sequence). CDR3 amino acids: CASSSRLAVAKNIQYF. As DNA, the CDR3 is TGTGCCAGCAGCTCTCGACTAGCGGTGGCCAAAAACATTCAGTACTTC.

This chain connects TRBV25-1 to TRBJ1-4, with D uncertain. This CDR3 spans 14 amino acids. CDR1 MGHDK and CDR2 SYGVNS come from the germline V gene. The V gene lost 6 bases and the J gene lost 5 bases, with 13 bases spanning the gap. CDR3 region: CASRAGRLNEKLFF. In DNA form, the CDR3 reads TGTGCCAGCAGGGCGGGCAGGCTAAATGAAAAACTGTTTTTT.

This clone was detected only a few times. V gene TRBV2 combines with J gene TRBJ1-1, with D possibly matching TRBD1 (6 bases). Germline V gene sequence: CDR1 SNHLY, CDR2 FYNNEI. Trimming took 6 bases from V and 1 from J, leaving 12 bases between them. This CDR3 has 14 residues. In DNA, the CDR3 is TGTGCCAGCAGCTCCAGGGGTTGGAACACTGAAGCTTTCTTT. Translating it yields CASSSRGWNTEAFF.

The chain is built from TRBV30 and TRBJ2-3, with 11 positions matching TRBD2. The ends lost 3 bases at V and 2 bases at J; junction bases unmatched: 10. The CDR3 contains 17 residues. Per the germline V gene, CDR1 is GTSNPN and CDR2 is SVGIG (reference sequence). CDR3 in amino acids: CAWSPLSGGAFTDTQYF. The DNA of the CDR3 is TGTGCCTGGAGCCCCCTTAGCGGGGGGGCGTTCACAGATACGCAGTATTTT.

The gene calls are TRBV5-4 and TRBJ1-2, with TRBD1 identical over 7 bases. The CDR3 sequence is 13 residues long. Germline V lookup: CDR1 SGHNT, CDR2 YYREEE (reference sequence). The V and J ends lost 3 bases and 2 bases, in that order; junction bases with no gene match: 1. The DNA of the CDR3 is TGTGCCAGCAGCTGGGACAGAAACTATGGCTACACCTTC. Residues: CASSWDRNYGYTF.

The chain uses TRBV15 and TRBJ1-6; the match to TRBD1 covers 8 bases. The CDR3 has 16 amino acids. Losses at the gene ends were 5 bases for V and 2 bases for J; bases not matched to a gene: 5. The germline V gene has CDR1 LNHNV and CDR2 YYDKDF (reference sequence). CDR3 coding DNA: TGTGCCACCAGCTCCCGGACAGGGCCCTATAATTCACCCCTCCACTTT. Translation gives CATSSRTGPYNSPLHF.

The chain employs TRBV30 and TRBJ2-7; 8 nucleotides match TRBD1. The germline gives CDR1 GTSNPN, CDR2 SVGIG (reference sequence). V shed 1 base, J shed 5 bases, and the junction held 7 bases outside the gene matches. The CDR3 has 14 residues. CDR3 sequence (DNA): TGTGCCTGGAGTGCGGGACAGGTCGTGGACGAGCAGTACTTC. It is translated as CAWSAGQVVDEQYF.

The chain carries TRBV27 and TRBJ1-3, with 7 nucleotides matching TRBD1. This CDR3 region has 16 residues. Losses at the gene ends were 5 bases for V and 6 bases for J; bases not matched to a gene: 13. Germline V gene lookup returns CDR1 MNHEY and CDR2 SMNVEV (reference sequence). CDR3 bases: TGTGCCAGCAGTCCCTCGACAGGGAACTTCGCAAACACCATATATTTT. Its translation: CASSPSTGNFANTIYF.

The chain is built from TRBV3-1 (or the pseudogene TRBV3-2) and TRBJ1-1; D is possibly TRBD1 (5 bases). The CDR3 length is 12 residues. CDR1 and CDR2 (germline): LGHDT, YNNKEL (reference sequence). V was cut by 2 bases and J by 7 bases, with 8 bases left in between. For the CDR3, the DNA is TGTGCCAGCAGCCAACCGGGGGGTGAAGCTTTCTTT. This sequence encodes CASSQPGGEAFF.

The CDR3 sequence: CASRGGEGNSPLHF. In DNA form, the CDR3 reads TGTGCCAGCAGGGGGGGAGAGGGTAATTCACCCCTCCACTTT. The V and J genes are TRBV2 and TRBJ1-6; D perhaps matches TRBD1 (5 bases). Trimming pared 6 bases from V and 6 bases from J, leaving 12 bases between. Per the germline V gene, CDR1 is SNHLY and CDR2 is FYNNEI. There are 14 residues in the CDR3.

The gene calls are TRBV15 and TRBJ2-7; no reliable D call. CDR1 LNHNV and CDR2 YYDKDF come from the germline V gene (reference sequence). The CDR3 is 15 residues long. V lost 1 base and J lost 0, with 10 bases in between. CDR3 bases: TGTGCCACCAGCAGAGGAGGCAGCCTCTCCTACGAGCAGTACTTC. Its translation: CATSRGGSLSYEQYF.